The 14 T cell receptor beta chains given below trace back to one sample, sequenced in a study of T-cell memory formation after mild COVID-19. TCRdb reprocessed the 5' RACE reads with MiXCR, giving one entry per CDR3 protein. Seen here are about 430,000 distinct CDR3 sequences, 20% to 25% observed once, and the top ten hold 8.8%. Sequenced input: PBMCs or a T cell subset sorted from them (not recorded which). Receptors were obtained from an adult woman who had mild COVID-19 (a few samples of this study predate the infection). Cell type and time point are not known.

This clonotype has just a few counts. This chain connects TRBV7-2 to TRBJ2-3; D may match TRBD1 or TRBD2 (5 bases each). This CDR3 has 17 amino acids. Between the trimmed V and J ends, which lost 1 base and 2 bases, there was a span of 16 bases. CDR1 and CDR2 from the germline V gene are SGHTA and FQGNSA. In DNA, the CDR3 is TGTGCCAGCAGCTTAGGGGTGACGGGGCTAACCACAGATACGCAGTATTTT. Protein product: CASSLGVTGLTTDTQYF. The entire variable domain, with the rest obtained from reference TRBV7-2 and TRBJ2-3, is as follows: GAGVSQSPSNKVTEKGKDVELRCDPISGHTALYWYRQSLGQGLEFLIYFQGNSAPDKSGLPSDRFSAERTGGSVSTLTIQRTQQEDSAVYLCASSLGVTGLTTDTQYFGPGTRLTVL.

V gene TRBV7-3 combines with J gene TRBJ2-2, with 8 positions matching TRBD2. Trimming took 5 bases from V and 5 from J; bases not matched to a gene: 7. The CDR3 runs to 15 residues. The germline V gene encodes CDR1 SGHTA and CDR2 FQGTGA. CDR3 protein: CASSRTSIGTGELFF. In DNA form, the CDR3 reads TGTGCCAGCAGCCGGACTAGCATTGGAACCGGGGAGCTGTTTTTT.

This clonotype was picked up a small number of times. The chain employs TRBV7-8 and TRBJ2-5, with 7 bases aligning to TRBD2. The CDR3 length is 15 residues. Per the germline V gene, CDR1 is SGHVS and CDR2 is FQNEAQ. Losses at the gene ends were 2 bases for V and 7 bases for J; bases not matched to a gene: 10. CDR3 amino acids: CASSLPSGKSVTQYF. The CDR3 DNA follows: TGTGCCAGCAGCTTACCTAGCGGTAAAAGCGTGACCCAGTACTTC.

The chain is built from TRBV6-5 and TRBJ2-3, with 8 bases identical to TRBD2. Germline-derived CDR1 and CDR2 are MNHEY and SVGAGI. J gave up 1 base and V 0 bases, and 3 bases lay outside the gene matches. The CDR3 runs 16 residues. As DNA, the CDR3 is TGTGCCAGCAGTTACTCGGCGGGGGGCGGCACAGATACGCAGTATTTT. It encodes CASSYSAGGGTDTQYF.

This chain joins TRBV3-1 and TRBJ2-3, with 11 bases aligning to TRBD1. This CDR3 comprises 16 residues. Germline CDR1 is LGHDT and CDR2 is YNNKEL (reference sequence). V lost 2 bases, J lost 3 bases, and 4 bases stayed unmatched. CDR3 DNA: TGTGCCAGCAGCCAATTTGGGACAGGGGGAACAGATACGCAGTATTTT. Protein sequence: CASSQFGTGGTDTQYF.

The chain employs TRBV9 and TRBJ1-1, with no clear D. CDR1 and CDR2 from the germline V gene are SGDLS and YYNGEE. V lost 0 bases, J lost 0 bases, and 9 bases lay in between. The length of the CDR3 is 15 residues. CDR3 DNA: TGTGCCAGCAGCGTAGTGGGAAACATGAACACTGAAGCTTTCTTT. Its translation: CASSVVGNMNTEAFF.

This chain joins TRBV20-1 and TRBJ2-7; D is ambiguous. CDR1 and CDR2 from the germline V gene are DFQATT and SNEGSKA (reference sequence). The V end was cut by 0 bases, the J end by 3 bases, with 15 bases between. The CDR3 consists of 15 residues. CDR3 region: CSARDRELVGYEQYF. The CDR3 coding sequence is TGCAGTGCTAGAGACCGCGAGCTAGTTGGCTACGAGCAGTACTTC.

The genes are TRBV12-3 or TRBV12-4 and TRBJ2-1; perhaps TRBD2 as D (6 bases). This CDR3 spans 16 amino acids. Trimming left V 7 bases short and J 9 bases short, with 25 bases between. The CDR3 DNA reads TGTGCCAGCACCGGTTGGGCAGGGAGGCGTGGTGGTGAGCAGTTCTTC. Translation: CASTGWAGRRGGEQFF.

The chain has TRBV14 and TRBJ2-7; D may be TRBD1 (5 bases). Trimming removed 1 base at V and 2 bases at J, with 15 bases between. This CDR3 is built from 16 residues. Germline CDR1 SGHDN, CDR2 FVKESK. The CDR3 DNA sequence: TGTGCCAGCAGCCAAGGGTTCCCCAGGGCTCCCTACGAGCAGTACTTC. Amino acids: CASSQGFPRAPYEQYF. Drawing the rest from reference TRBV14 and TRBJ2-7, the complete variable domain is EAGVTQFPSHSVIEKGQTVTLRCDPISGHDNLYWYRRVMGKEIKFLLHFVKESKQDESGMPNNRFLAERTGGTYSTLKVQPAELEDSGVYFCASSQGFPRAPYEQYFGPGTRLTVT.

CDR3 DNA sequence: TGCGCCAGCAGCTTGGGGGGTGAGTCCTACAATGAGCAGTTCTTC. This encodes CASSLGGESYNEQFF. This rearrangement joins TRBV5-1 to TRBJ2-1; D is ambiguous. Per germline, CDR1 SGHRS and CDR2 YFSETQ. The CDR3 consists of 15 residues. V was pared by 0 bases and J by 1 base, with 8 bases between.

This clonotype was seen more than once but under ten times. This sequence joins TRBV12-3 or TRBV12-4 and TRBJ1-1; possibly TRBD1 for D (5 bases). Trimming stripped 7 bases from V and 6 bases from J, with 15 bases between. This CDR3 comprises 13 residues. CDR3: CASTGTHGAEAFF. The CDR3 coding sequence is TGTGCCAGCACGGGGACCCACGGGGCTGAAGCTTTCTTT.

The chain is built from TRBV29-1 and TRBJ1-1, with 7 positions matching TRBD1. Germline values: CDR1 SQVTM, CDR2 ANQGSEA. CDR3 length: 12 amino acids. The J segment lost 1 base and the V segment lost 7 bases, leaving 3 bases of the junction unmatched. This chain's CDR3 is CSGGDRNTEAFF. Written as DNA, the CDR3 is TGCAGCGGGGGGGACAGGAACACTGAAGCTTTCTTT.

This clonotype has only a few counts. The chain links TRBV18 to TRBJ2-3; D gene ambiguous. This CDR3 contains 13 residues. Germline CDR1 and CDR2: KGHSH and LQKENI. Trimming shortened V by 2 bases and J by 10 bases, and 13 bases separated the two germline ends. The CDR3 DNA is TGTGCCAGCTCACCAAGCTCGCAGAGAGCGCAGTATTTT. Translation: CASSPSSQRAQYF.

This rearrangement joins TRBV9 to TRBJ2-1; 12 bases are shared with TRBD2. CDR1 and CDR2 (germline): SGDLS, YYNGEE. This CDR3 has 15 amino acids. V shed 0 bases and J 7 bases; nucleotides not matched to a gene: 2. CDR3 amino acids: CASSVASGGANEQFF. Written as DNA, the CDR3 is TGTGCCAGCAGCGTAGCTAGCGGGGGGGCTAATGAGCAGTTCTTC.